Listed here are 7 T cell receptor beta chains from one sample, sequenced in a study of T cell responses to AZD1222 COVID-19 vaccine. Profiling relied on immunoSEQ multiplex PCR, and the TCRdb table lists in-frame clones only, not all of them. The repertoire includes some 150,000 clones, approximately 91% of them detected once, and just under 7% sits in the top ten. The sequences come from peripheral blood, collected after recovery from COVID-19. These receptors were collected from an adult who had recovered from COVID-19.

The rearrangement uses TRBV9 and TRBJ2-3, with D possibly being TRBD2 (5 bases). CDR1 is SGDLS, CDR2 YYNGEE, per germline. The CDR3 runs 15 residues. V was pared by 0 bases and J by 2 bases, with 10 bases between. Here the CDR3 reads CASSVAPSYTDTQYF. For the CDR3, the DNA is TGTGCCAGCAGCGTAGCTCCTAGCTACACAGATACGCAGTATTTT.

The chain carries TRBV19 and TRBJ2-3; tentatively, D is TRBD1 (6 bases). Trimming took off 3 bases at V and 4 bases at J, with 20 bases between the two ends. The germline V gene has CDR1 LNHDA and CDR2 SQIVND (reference sequence). This CDR3 contains 17 residues. This chain's CDR3 is CASSMSLGARVADTQYF. For the CDR3, the DNA is TGTGCCAGTAGTATGAGTCTGGGGGCCCGGGTGGCAGATACGCAGTATTTT.

The CDR3 region is CASSLGIYEQYF. Written as DNA, the CDR3 is TGTGCCAGCAGTCTGGGGATCTACGAGCAGTACTTC. The chain couples TRBV12-3 or TRBV12-4 to TRBJ2-7; no clear D gene. This CDR3 has 12 residues. V lost 5 bases and J 3 bases, leaving 8 bases between the germline ends.

This chain's CDR3 is CATSPSWGPNEKLFF. CDR3 DNA sequence: TGTGCCACCAGCCCCTCCTGGGGGCCTAATGAAAAACTGTTTTTT. V and J are TRBV15 and TRBJ1-4; a weak D match, TRBD1 (6 bases). With 5 bases removed from V and 3 bases from J, the gap between germline ends came to 13 bases. There are 15 residues in the CDR3. Germline V lookup: CDR1 LNHNV, CDR2 YYDKDF (reference sequence).

Only one count was recorded for this clone. This CDR3 is CASSSRTTGGGGNTIYF. The CDR3 DNA follows: TGTGCCAGCAGCTCCAGAACGACAGGGGGGGGTGGAAACACCATATATTTT. The V call is TRBV7-3, the J call TRBJ1-3, with TRBD1 matching over 9 bases. The CDR3 has 17 amino acids. From germline, CDR1 is SGHTA and CDR2 FQGTGA. J was trimmed by 3 bases and V by 4 bases; bases with no gene match: 10.

Turning to this clone: One junction end does not reproduce the germline sequence, and a read error may be involved. The chain employs TRBV3-1 (or the pseudogene TRBV3-2) and TRBJ1-5, with D unresolved. CDR3 size: 15 residues. Germline V gene lookup returns CDR1 LGHDT and CDR2 YNNKEL (reference sequence). The CDR3 sequence is CASSFTRAANQPRHF. The CDR3 DNA sequence: TGTGCCAGCAGTTTCACTCGGGCGGCCAATCAGCCCCGGCATTTT.

The chain combines TRBV25-1 with TRBJ2-5, with D possibly being TRBD1 or TRBD2 (5 bases each). Per the germline V gene, CDR1 is MGHDK and CDR2 is SYGVNS. The CDR3 runs 14 residues. Trimming removed 3 bases from V and 0 bases from J, with 8 bases in between. CDR3 region: CASSDPGHQETQYF. The CDR3 DNA sequence: TGTGCCAGCAGTGACCCGGGACACCAAGAGACCCAGTACTTC.